This T cell receptor (beta chain) was recorded in a study of cytomegalovirus exposure and HLA in healthy donors. This CDR3 region has 14 residues. Germline V lookup: CDR1 MNHNY, CDR2 SVGAGI (reference sequence). V was pared by 6 bases and J by 4 bases, with 7 bases of the junction left unmatched. Use of 60 Vbeta and 13 Jbeta primers characterized the PCR. Here immunoSEQ multiplex PCR was the method, and the copy in TCRdb shows in-frame clones only, minus some. The sample gives over 150,000 clones, approximately 84% of which show up once; about 3.4% is in the top ten. Whole-study findings and limits: It was in a later analysis that TCR association rates were seen to vary by HLA locus, highest for DRB1 and lowest for HLA-C. The study put 160 or so TCR beta chains on its list as cytomegalovirus-associated.

Regarding this clone: The antigen remains unidentified.

The sequenced sample was PBMCs. The chain has TRBV6-6 and TRBJ1-2; 8 positions agree with TRBD1. The origin of this receptor is a woman between 50 and 59 years old in good health and CMV-seropositive. The CDR3 sequence: CASSQGARSYGYTF. The CDR3 DNA reads TGTGCCAGCAGCCAGGGGGCGCGGTCCTATGGCTACACCTTC.